What follows describes a single TCR beta chain. The data stem from a study of OX40 agonist ivuxolimab in advanced cancers. Per the germline V gene, CDR1 is SNHLY and CDR2 is FYNNEI. This CDR3 spans 15 amino acids. V was trimmed by 5 bases and J by 0 bases, leaving 11 bases between them. Clones were read by immunoSEQ multiplex PCR, and TCRdb kept only the in-frame ones, dropping some. The data hold some 54,000 clones, with about 83% observed a single time. The sequence was obtained from an adult with an advanced solid tumor such as melanoma, head and neck, liver or kidney cancer. The chain links TRBV2 to TRBJ2-4; D gene ambiguous. Sequences were derived from CD4+ or CD8+ T cells sorted from blood, sampled in a trial of the OX40 agonist ivuxolimab. Written as DNA, the CDR3 is TGTGCCAGCAGTAACGCGACCTCAGCCAAAAACATTCAGTACTTC. This codes for CASSNATSAKNIQYF. The full variable domain, with the rest looked up from reference TRBV2 and TRBJ2-4, is EPEVTQTPSHQVTQMGQEVILRCVPISNHLYFYWYRQILGQKVEFLVSFYNNEISEKSEIFDDQFSVERPDGSNFTLKIRSTKLEDSAMYFCASSNATSAKNIQYFGAGTRLSVL.